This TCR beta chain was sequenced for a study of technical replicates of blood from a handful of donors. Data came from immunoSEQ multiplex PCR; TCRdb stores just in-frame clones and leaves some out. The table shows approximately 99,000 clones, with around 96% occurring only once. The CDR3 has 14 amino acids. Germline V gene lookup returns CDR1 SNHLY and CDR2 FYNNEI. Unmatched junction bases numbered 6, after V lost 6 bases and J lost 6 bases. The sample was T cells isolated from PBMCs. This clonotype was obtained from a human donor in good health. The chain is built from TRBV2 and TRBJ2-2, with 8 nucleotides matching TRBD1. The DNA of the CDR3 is TGTGCCAGCAGGGGAGACAGGGGCCCCGGGGAGCTGTTTTTT. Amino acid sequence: CASRGDRGPGELFF.